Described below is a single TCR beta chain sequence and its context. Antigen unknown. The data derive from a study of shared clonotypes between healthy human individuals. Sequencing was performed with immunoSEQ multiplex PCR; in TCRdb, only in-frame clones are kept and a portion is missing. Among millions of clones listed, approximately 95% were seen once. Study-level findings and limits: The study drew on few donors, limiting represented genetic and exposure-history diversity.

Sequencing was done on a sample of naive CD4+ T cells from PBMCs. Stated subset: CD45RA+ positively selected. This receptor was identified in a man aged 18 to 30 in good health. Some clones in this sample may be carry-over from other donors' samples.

The CDR3 here is CASSAGRFLSSGANVLTF. CDR3 nucleotides: TGTGCCAGCAGCGCGGGACGTTTCCTCAGCTCTGGGGCCAACGTCCTGACTTTC. This rearrangement joins TRBV5-4 to TRBJ2-6; tentative D call: TRBD2 (6 bases). This CDR3 is 18 amino acids long. Trimming took 4 bases from V and 0 from J, leaving 17 bases between them. CDR1 SGHNT and CDR2 YYREEE come from the germline V gene (reference sequence).